Reported below is one T cell receptor beta chain. The data are from a study of control samples from healthy donors and cancer patients. CDR3 length: 15 amino acids. The V and J ends lost 3 bases and 10 bases respectively, with 16 bases between them. CDR1 is MRHNA, CDR2 SNTAGT, per germline. The protocol was immunoSEQ multiplex PCR, while the TCRdb copy is restricted to in-frame clones and leaves out a portion. The data show 120,000 or so clones, with more than 85% seen just once and around 1.8% held by the top ten. The rearrangement joins TRBV6-4 to TRBJ1-6, with D possibly TRBD1 on 6 matching bases. The sequenced sample consisted of blood. The TCR was taken from a man younger than 35 in good health. The CDR3 protein is CASSESGEGDSPLHF. The DNA for the CDR3 is TGTGCCAGCAGTGAATCCGGAGAGGGGGACTCACCCCTCCACTTT.